This T cell receptor (beta chain) was captured by sequencing in a study of T-cell memory formation after mild COVID-19. This clonotype was picked up a small number of times. The germline V gene encodes CDR1 SNHLY and CDR2 FYNNEI. The CDR3 is made up of 15 amino acids. V lost 2 bases, J lost 4 bases, and 14 bases lay in between. A single record per CDR3 protein comes from TCRdb applying MiXCR to the 5' RACE reads. The sample includes 200,000 or so distinct CDR3 sequences, around 9.1% seen only once; the top ten take 3% to 4.5%. The sequencing input was PBMCs or a T cell subset sorted from them (not recorded which). The sequence was obtained from a young man who had mild COVID-19 (a few samples of this study predate the infection). Cell type and time point are not known. The chain uses TRBV2 and TRBJ2-5; D may be TRBD1 (6 bases). In nucleotides, the CDR3 is TGTGCCAGCAGTGAACTCGCTGGGACATCAGAGACCCAGTACTTC. It codes for CASSELAGTSETQYF.